This T cell receptor beta chain appears in the sequencing data of a study of T-cell reconstitution after alpha-beta-depleted transplantation in children. This clonotype has ten or more counts. Per germline, CDR1 SEHNR and CDR2 FQNEAQ (reference sequence). V was trimmed by 5 bases and J by 3 bases, leaving 17 bases between them. The CDR3 loop spans 15 amino acids. Preparation of the TCRbeta library was carried out with unique molecular identifiers. In TCRdb, the PCR reads were re-called with MiXCR into one record per CDR3 protein. This sample has 490,000 or so distinct CDR3 sequences; around 13% occur once, and the top ten carry around 6%.

The sequence was obtained from a human donor who donated a stem cell graft to a child with combined immunodeficiency. The chain combines TRBV7-9 with TRBJ2-7, with a weak D call TRBD2 (7 bases). The specimen comprised PBMCs from the stem cell graft donor, sampled from the stem cell graft. CDR3 sequence: CASSRGGLSDYEQYF. As DNA, the CDR3 is TGTGCCAGCAGCCGAGGGGGACTATCCGACTACGAGCAGTACTTC.